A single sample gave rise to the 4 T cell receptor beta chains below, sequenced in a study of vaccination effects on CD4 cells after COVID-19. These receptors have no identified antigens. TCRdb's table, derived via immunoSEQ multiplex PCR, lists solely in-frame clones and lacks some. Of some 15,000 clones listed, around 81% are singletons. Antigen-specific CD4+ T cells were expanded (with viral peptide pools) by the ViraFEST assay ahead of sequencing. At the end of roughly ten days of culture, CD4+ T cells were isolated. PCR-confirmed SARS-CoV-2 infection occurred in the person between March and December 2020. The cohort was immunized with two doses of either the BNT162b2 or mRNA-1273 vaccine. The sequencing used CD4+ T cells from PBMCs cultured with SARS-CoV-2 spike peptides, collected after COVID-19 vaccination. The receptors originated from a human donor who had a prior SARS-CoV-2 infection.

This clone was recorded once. The CDR3, as DNA: TGTGCCAGCAGCTCCCCTAGCGGGAGGGCCGGGGAGCTGTTTTTT. Amino acids: CASSSPSGRAGELFF. This chain connects TRBV7-9 to TRBJ2-2; 12 bases fit TRBD2. CDR3 length: 15 residues. The germline gives CDR1 SEHNR, CDR2 FQNEAQ (reference sequence). J lost 6 bases, V lost 4 bases, and 3 bases had no gene match.

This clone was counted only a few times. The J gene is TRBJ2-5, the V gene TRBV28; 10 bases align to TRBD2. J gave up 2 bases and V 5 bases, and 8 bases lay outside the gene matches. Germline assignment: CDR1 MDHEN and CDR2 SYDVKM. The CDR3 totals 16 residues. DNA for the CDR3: TGTGCCAGCAGTCAGATAGCGGGGGGCCTTCAAGAGACCCAGTACTTC. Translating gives CASSQIAGGLQETQYF.

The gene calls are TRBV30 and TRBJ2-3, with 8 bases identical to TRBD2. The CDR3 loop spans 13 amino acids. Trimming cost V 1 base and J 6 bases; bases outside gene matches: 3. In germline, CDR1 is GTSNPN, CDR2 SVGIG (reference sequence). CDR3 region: CAWSGTSPDTQYF. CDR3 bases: TGTGCCTGGAGTGGGACTAGCCCGGATACGCAGTATTTT.

CDR3 in DNA: TGTGCCAGCTCTTCCCGCGGAGGCCCATATGGCTACACCTTC. Translating it yields CASSSRGGPYGYTF. The chain employs TRBV9 and TRBJ1-2, with no clear D. This CDR3 region has 14 residues. The V end was cut by 7 bases, the J end by 5 bases, with 18 bases between. Germline V gene lookup returns CDR1 SGDLS and CDR2 YYNGEE.